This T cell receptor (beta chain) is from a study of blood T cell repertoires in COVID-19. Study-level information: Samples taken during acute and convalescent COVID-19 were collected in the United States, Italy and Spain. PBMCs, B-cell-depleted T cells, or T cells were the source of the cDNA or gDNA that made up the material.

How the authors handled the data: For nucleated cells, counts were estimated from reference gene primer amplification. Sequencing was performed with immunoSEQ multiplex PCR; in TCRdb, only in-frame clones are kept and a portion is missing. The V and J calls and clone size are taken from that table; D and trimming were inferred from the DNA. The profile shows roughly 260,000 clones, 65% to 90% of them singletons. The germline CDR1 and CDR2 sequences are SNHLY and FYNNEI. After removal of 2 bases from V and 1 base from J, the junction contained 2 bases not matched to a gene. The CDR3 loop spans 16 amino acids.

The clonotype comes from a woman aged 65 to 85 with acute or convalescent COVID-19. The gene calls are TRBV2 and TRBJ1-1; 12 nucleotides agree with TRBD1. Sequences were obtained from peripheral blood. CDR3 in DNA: TGTGCCAGCAGTGAATTGGGACAGGGGGCGAACACTGAAGCTTTCTTT. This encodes CASSELGQGANTEAFF.